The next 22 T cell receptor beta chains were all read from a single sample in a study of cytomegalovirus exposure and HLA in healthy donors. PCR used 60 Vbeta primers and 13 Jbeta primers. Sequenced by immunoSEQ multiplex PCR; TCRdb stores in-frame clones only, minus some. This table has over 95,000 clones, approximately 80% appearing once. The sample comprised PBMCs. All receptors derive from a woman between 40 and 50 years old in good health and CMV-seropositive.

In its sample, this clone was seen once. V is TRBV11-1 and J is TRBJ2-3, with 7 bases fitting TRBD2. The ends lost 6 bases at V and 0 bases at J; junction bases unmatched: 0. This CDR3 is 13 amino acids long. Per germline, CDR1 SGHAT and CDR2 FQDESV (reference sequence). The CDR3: CASRGGSTDTQYF. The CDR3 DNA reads TGTGCCAGCAGGGGGGGGAGCACAGATACGCAGTATTTT. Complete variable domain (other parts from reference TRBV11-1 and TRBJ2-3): EAEVAQSPRYKITEKSQAVAFWCDPISGHATLYWYRQILGQGPELLVQFQDESVVDDSQLPKDRFSAERLKGVDSTLKIQPAELGDSAMYLCASRGGSTDTQYFGPGTRLTVL.

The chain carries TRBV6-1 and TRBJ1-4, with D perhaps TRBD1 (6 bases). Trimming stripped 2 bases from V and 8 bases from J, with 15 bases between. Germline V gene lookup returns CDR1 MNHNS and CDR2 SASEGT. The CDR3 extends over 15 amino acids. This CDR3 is CASSEYQGLGEKLFF. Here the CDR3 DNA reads TGTGCCAGCAGTGAATATCAGGGGTTAGGAGAAAAACTGTTTTTT.

The CDR3 DNA is TGTGCCAGCAGTCCACGGACTAGCGGGGTAGGGGAGCAGTTCTTC. This sequence encodes CASSPRTSGVGEQFF. The V call is TRBV6-5, the J call TRBJ2-1, with TRBD2 identical over 12 bases. Germline-derived CDR1 and CDR2 are MNHEY and SVGAGI. The length of the CDR3 is 15 residues. Unmatched junction bases numbered 9, after V lost 5 bases and J lost 10 bases.

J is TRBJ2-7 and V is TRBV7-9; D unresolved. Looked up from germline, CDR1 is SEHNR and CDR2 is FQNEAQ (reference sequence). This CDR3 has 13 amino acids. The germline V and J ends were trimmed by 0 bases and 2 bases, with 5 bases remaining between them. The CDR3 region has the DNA TGTGCCAGCAGCTTAGCGGGCCCCTACGAGCAGTACTTC. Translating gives CASSLAGPYEQYF.

The CDR3 spells CASRLDSNGYNEQFF. For the CDR3, the DNA is TGTGCCAGCAGGCTCGACAGTAATGGGTACAATGAGCAGTTCTTC. V gene TRBV5-4 combines with J gene TRBJ2-1; D is possibly TRBD1 (5 bases). Per the germline V gene, CDR1 is SGHNT and CDR2 is YYREEE (reference sequence). V was trimmed by 5 bases and J by 4 bases, leaving 16 bases between them. This CDR3 is 15 amino acids long.

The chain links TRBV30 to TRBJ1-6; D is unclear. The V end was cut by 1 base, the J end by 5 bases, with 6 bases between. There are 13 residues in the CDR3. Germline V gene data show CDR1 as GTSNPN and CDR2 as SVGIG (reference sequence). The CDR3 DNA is TGTGCCTGGAGTGGAGGGAATAATTCACCCCTCCACTTT. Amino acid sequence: CAWSGGNNSPLHF.

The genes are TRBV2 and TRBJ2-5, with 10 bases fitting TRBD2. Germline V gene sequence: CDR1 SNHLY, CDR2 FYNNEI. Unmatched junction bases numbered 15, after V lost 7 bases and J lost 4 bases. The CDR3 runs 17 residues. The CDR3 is CASNLGLAGVLRETQYF. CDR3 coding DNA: TGTGCCAGCAACCTAGGCCTAGCGGGGGTACTCCGAGAGACCCAGTACTTC.

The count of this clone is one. The CDR3 is CASAYRGANYGYTF. In DNA form, the CDR3 reads TGTGCCAGCGCCTACAGGGGAGCTAACTATGGCTACACCTTC. The V and J genes are TRBV7-9 and TRBJ1-2; 7 bases align to TRBD1. Trimming at V came to 8 bases and at J to 0 bases, leaving 6 bases not matched to a gene. The CDR3 contains 14 residues. In germline, CDR1 is SEHNR, CDR2 FQNEAQ (reference sequence).

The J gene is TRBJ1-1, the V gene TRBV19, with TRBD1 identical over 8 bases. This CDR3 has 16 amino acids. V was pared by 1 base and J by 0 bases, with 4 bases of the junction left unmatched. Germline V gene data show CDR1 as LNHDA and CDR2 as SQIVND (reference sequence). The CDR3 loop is CASSIGGQGMNTEAFF. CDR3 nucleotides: TGTGCCAGTAGTATAGGCGGACAGGGAATGAACACTGAAGCTTTCTTT.

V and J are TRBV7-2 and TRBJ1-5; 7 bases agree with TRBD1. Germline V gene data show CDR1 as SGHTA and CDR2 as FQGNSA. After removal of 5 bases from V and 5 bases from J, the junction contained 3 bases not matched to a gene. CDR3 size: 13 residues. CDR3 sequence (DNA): TGTGCCAGCAGCCAACAGGGGCATCAGCCCCAGCATTTT. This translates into CASSQQGHQPQHF.

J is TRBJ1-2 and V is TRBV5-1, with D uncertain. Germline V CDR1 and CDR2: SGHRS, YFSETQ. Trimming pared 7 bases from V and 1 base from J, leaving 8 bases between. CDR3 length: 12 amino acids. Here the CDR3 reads CASSRVNYGYTF. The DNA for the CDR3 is TGCGCCAGCTCGAGGGTTAACTATGGCTACACCTTC.

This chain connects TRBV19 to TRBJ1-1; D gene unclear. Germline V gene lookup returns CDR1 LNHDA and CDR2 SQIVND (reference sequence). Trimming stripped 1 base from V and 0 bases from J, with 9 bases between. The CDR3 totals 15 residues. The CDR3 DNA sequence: TGTGCCAGTAGTATAGGAAGAGGGCTGAACACTGAAGCTTTCTTT. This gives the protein CASSIGRGLNTEAFF.

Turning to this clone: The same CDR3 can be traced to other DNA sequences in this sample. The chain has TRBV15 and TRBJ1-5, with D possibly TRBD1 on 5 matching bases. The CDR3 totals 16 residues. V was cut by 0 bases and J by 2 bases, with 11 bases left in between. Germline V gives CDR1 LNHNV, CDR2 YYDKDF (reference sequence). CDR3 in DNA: TGTGCCACCAGCAGAGAGGGCGGGGGGGGCAATCAGCCCCAGCATTTT. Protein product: CATSREGGGGNQPQHF. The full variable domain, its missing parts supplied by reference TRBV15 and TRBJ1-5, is DAMVIQNPRYQVTQFGKPVTLSCSQTLNHNVMYWYQQKSSQAPKLLFHYYDKDFNNEADTPDNFQSRRPNTSFCFLDIRSPGLGDTAMYLCATSREGGGGNQPQHFGDGTRLSIL.

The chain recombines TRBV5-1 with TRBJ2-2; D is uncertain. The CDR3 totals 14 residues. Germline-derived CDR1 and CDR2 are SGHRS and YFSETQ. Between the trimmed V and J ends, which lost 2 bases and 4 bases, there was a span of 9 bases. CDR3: CASSFARSTGELFF. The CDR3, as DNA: TGCGCCAGCAGCTTTGCCAGGTCCACCGGGGAGCTGTTTTTT.

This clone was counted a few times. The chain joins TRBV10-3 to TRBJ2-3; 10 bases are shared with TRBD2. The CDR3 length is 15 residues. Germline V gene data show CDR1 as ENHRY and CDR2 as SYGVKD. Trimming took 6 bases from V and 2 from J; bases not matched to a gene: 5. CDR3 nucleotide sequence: TGTGCCATCAGGGCTAGCGGGGGAGACACAGATACGCAGTATTTT. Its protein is CAIRASGGDTDTQYF.

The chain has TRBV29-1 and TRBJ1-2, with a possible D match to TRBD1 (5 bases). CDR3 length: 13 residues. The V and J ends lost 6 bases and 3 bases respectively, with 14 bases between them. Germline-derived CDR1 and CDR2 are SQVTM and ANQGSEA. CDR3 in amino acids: CSVGEGLDYGYTF. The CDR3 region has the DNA TGCAGCGTGGGGGAGGGGTTGGACTATGGCTACACCTTC.

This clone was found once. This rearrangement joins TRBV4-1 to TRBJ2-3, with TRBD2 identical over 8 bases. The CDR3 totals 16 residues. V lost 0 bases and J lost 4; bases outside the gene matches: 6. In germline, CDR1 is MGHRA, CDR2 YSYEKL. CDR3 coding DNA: TGCGCCAGCAGCCAAGAGATTAGCGGGGTTCCAGATACGCAGTATTTT. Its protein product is CASSQEISGVPDTQYF.

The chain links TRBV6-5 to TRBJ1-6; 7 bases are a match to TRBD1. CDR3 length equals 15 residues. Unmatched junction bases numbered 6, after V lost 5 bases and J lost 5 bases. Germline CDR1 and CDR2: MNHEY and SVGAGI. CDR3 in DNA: TGTGCCAGCAGTCTCCGACAGGGTGATAATTCACCCCTCCACTTT. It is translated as CASSLRQGDNSPLHF.

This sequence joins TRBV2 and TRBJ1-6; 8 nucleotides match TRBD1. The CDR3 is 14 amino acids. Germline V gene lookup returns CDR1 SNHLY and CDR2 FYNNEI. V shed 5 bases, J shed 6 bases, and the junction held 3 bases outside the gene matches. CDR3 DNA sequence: TGTGCCAGCAGTCGGGACAGGCGTAATTCACCCCTCCACTTT. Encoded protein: CASSRDRRNSPLHF. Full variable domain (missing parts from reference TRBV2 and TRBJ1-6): EPEVTQTPSHQVTQMGQEVILRCVPISNHLYFYWYRQILGQKVEFLVSFYNNEISEKSEIFDDQFSVERPDGSNFTLKIRSTKLEDSAMYFCASSRDRRNSPLHFGNGTRLTVT.

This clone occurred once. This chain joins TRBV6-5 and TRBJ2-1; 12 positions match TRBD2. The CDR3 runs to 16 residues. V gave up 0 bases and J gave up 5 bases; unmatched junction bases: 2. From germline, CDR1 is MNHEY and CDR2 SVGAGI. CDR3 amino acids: CASSYSSSGGDNEQFF. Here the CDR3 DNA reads TGTGCCAGCAGTTACTCGTCTAGCGGGGGGGACAATGAGCAGTTCTTC.

CDR3: CASSLVAATNEKLFF. Written as DNA, the CDR3 is TGCGCCAGCAGCTTGGTGGCAGCAACTAATGAAAAACTGTTTTTT. The V call is TRBV5-1, the J call TRBJ1-4; D not resolved. Germline V gives CDR1 SGHRS, CDR2 YFSETQ. The CDR3 spans 15 residues. Trimming removed 0 bases at V and 0 bases at J, with 6 bases between.

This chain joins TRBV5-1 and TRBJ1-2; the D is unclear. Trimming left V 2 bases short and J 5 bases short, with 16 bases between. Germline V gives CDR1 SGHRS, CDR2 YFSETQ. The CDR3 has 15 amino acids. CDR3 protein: CASSFNPGVEYGYTF. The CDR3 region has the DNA TGCGCCAGCAGCTTCAATCCGGGTGTCGAATATGGCTACACCTTC.